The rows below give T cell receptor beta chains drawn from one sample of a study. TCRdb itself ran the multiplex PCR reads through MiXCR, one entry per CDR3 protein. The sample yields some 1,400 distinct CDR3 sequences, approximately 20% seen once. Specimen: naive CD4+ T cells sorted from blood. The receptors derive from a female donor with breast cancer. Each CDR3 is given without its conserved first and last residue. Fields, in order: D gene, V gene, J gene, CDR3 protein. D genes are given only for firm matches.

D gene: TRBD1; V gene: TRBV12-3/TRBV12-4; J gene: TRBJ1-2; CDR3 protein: ASSLLTGDDGYT
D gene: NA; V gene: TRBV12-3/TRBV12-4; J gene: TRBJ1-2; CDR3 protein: ASSFLSGYGYT
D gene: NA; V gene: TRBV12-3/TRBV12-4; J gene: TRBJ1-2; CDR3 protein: ASSPGSRVNGYT
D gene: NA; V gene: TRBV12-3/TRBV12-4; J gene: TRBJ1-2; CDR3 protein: ASTLGGANNYGYT
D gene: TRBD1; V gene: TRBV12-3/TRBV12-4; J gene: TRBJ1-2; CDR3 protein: ASSGQGQARWSYGYT
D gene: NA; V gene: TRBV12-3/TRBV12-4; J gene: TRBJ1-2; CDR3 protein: ASTETGLNYGYT
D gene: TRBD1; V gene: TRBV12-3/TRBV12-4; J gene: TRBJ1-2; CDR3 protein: ASSPDRVQNYGYT
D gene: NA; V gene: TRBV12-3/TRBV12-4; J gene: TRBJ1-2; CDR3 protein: ASSFGRTAYGYT
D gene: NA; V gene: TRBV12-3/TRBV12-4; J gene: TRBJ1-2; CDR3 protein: ASSTTLYGYT
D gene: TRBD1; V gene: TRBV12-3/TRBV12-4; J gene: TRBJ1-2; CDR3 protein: ASSPSGQAYGYT
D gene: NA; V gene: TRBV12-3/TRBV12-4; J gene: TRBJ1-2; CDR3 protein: ASSWGRGYT
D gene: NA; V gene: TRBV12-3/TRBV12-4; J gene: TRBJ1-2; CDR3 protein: ASSTGLNYGYT
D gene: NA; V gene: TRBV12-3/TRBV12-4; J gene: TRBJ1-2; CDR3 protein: ASSLLSGYT
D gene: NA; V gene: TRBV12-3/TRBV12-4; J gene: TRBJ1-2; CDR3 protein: ASSPRDIYGYT
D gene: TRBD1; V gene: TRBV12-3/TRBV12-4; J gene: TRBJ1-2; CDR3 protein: ASSSAGTGYGYT
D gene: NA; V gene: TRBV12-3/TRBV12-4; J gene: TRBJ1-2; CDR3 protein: ATGGQGQLNYGYT
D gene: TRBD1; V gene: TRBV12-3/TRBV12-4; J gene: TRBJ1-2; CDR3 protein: ASSLWAQGYGYT
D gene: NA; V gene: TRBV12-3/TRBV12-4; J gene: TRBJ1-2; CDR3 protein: ASSPTGRGYT
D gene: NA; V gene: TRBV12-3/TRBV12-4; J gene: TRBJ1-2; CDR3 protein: ASSLNADLGYT
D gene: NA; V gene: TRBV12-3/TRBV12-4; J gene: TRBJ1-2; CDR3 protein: VSSLDGNYGYT
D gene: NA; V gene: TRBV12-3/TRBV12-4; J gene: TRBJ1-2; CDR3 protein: ASSPSREGRYT
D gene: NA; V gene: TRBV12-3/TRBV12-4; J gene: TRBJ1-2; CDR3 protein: ASSRTSNYGYT
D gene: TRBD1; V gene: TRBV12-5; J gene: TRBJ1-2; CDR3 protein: ASGLAWDRGRYGYT
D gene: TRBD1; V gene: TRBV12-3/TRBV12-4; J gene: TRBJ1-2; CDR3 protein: ASSQRPGTVNGYT
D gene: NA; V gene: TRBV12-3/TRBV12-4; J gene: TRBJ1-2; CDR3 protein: ASSSGANYGYT
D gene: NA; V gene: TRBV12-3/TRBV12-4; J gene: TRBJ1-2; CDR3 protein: ASRAYYGYT
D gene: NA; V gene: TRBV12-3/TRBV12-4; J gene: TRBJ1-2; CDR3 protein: ASSPGRSYGYT
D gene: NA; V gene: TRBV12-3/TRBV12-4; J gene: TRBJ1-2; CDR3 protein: ASSLDYGYT
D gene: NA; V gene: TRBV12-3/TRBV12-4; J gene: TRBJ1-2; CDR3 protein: ASSIAQGGGYT
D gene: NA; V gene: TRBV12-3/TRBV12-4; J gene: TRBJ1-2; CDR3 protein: ASRPGAIGYGYT
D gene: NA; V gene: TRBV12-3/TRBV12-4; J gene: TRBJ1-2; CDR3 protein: ASSSSYTYGYT
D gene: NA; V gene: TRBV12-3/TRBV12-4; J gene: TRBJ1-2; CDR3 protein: ASSRSSGSYGYT
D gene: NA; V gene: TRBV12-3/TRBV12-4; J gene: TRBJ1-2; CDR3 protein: ASRTENYGYT
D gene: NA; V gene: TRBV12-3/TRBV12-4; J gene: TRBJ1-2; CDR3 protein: ASSQYRTAVYGYT
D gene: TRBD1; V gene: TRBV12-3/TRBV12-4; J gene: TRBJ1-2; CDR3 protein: ASNPGQGYYGYT
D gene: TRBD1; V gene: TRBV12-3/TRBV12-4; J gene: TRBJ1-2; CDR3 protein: ASSLTGEYGYT
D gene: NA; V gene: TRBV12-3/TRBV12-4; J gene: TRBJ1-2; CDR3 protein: ASSEDRAFPFNYGYT
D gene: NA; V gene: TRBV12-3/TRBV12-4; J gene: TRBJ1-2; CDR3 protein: ASTLGTGYGYT
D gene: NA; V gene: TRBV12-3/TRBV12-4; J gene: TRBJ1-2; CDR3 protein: ASSLERNYGYT
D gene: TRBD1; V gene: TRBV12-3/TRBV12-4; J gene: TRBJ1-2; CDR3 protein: ASSSGTGFGYT
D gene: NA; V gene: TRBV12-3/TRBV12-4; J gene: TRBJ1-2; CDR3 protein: ASSSSGDYGYT
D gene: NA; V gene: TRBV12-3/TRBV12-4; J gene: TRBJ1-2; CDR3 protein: ASSRGQRANYGYT
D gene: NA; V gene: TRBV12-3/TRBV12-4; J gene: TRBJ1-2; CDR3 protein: ASTEQRDGYT
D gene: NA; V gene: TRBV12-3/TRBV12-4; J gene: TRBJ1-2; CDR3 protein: ASSSSGGPYGYT
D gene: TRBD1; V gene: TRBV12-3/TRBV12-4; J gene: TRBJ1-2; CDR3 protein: ASSSQTGTNGYT
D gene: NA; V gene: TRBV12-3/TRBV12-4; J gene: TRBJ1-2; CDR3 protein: ASRDDGYGYT
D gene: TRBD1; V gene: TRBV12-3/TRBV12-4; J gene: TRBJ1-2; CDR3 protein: ASSLPGQVFGYT
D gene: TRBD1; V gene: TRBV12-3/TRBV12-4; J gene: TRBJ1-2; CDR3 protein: ASSTTGTGDNYGYT
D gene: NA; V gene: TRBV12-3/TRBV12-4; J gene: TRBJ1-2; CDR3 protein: ASSRDRTNYNYT
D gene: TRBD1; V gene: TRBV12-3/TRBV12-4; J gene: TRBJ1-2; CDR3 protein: ASLQGRIYGYT
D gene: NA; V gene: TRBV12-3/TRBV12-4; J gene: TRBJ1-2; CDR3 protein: ASTQSGGANYGYT
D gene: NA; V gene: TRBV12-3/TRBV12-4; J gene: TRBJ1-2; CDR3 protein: ASSLPAGAEGYT
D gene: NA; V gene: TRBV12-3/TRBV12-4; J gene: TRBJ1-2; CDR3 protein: ASSRGTGYT